This note documents a single T cell receptor (beta chain) sequence. Its antigen is not known. Over chemoradiotherapy, repertoires were sampled more than once. Germline V gene lookup returns CDR1 MGHRA and CDR2 YSYEKL. With 2 bases clipped from V and 9 bases from J, the junction kept 13 bases outside the gene matches. This CDR3 is 17 amino acids long. This specimen comes from a study of chemoradiotherapy in HPV16-positive cancers. The assay was immunoSEQ multiplex PCR, and TCRdb's table has in-frame clones only and misses some. The top ten hold more than 5.5% of the sample, which has about 12,000 clones, around nine tenths seen once. Findings and caveats of the study: Candidate HPV-specific clones and E7-related TCR motifs grew in tumor during treatment. Functional assays defining HPV-specific T cells used only a couple of HPV16-positive patients.

This chain connects TRBV4-1 to TRBJ2-1, with 10 nucleotides matching TRBD2. This specimen consisted of blood, obtained from a patient who underwent chemoradiotherapy. The receptor was derived from a human donor with HPV-associated anogenital cancer. The CDR3 DNA is TGCGCCAGCAGCCAACCGAGGCTAGCGGGGGTCTTGGGTGAGCAGTTCTTC. Amino acid sequence: CASSQPRLAGVLGEQFF.